This TCR beta chain was profiled in a study of response to subunit inactivated influenza vaccine listed by TCRdb under 2018. A note on the overall study: Deep quantitative profiling of the T cell receptor repertoire was used in the study to follow responses to a trivalent subunit inactivated influenza vaccine. On the study overall, not on this receptor specifically: It was suggested by the authors that each seasonal influenza vaccination may recruit only a limited number of new T cells.

The sample holds many counts of this clonotype. Its antigen is still unknown. No per-base quality is available; no much larger clone lies one base away. V drops 0 bases and J drops 5 bases, leaving 13 bases in between. CDR1 and CDR2 (MNHEY, SVGAGI) derive from the germline V gene. The CDR3, cysteine through phenylalanine, is 15 amino acids long. The read is trimmed to its CDR3 DNA, 45 bases read in frame from base 1. Library method: RT-PCR. The data were produced on an Illumina HiSeq 2500. TCRdb redid the processing of the public reads, applying fastp at Q25 and MiXCR, and retained in-frame beta chains. Rows with a matching CDR3 protein are joined into one entry that keeps the most common DNA and genes. Counted in this sample were around 180,000 distinct CDR3 sequences; approximately 8.7% of them appeared once. Under 13% of the sample is taken by the ten largest.

The sample consisted of non-naive T cells sorted from PBMCs, taken on the day of vaccination. The meaning of the sample's cell subset or site label: memory T cell fraction. The receptor was isolated from a middle-aged man who received an inactivated influenza vaccine. Donor details come from another sample of the same person, matched by shared clones. The chain joins TRBV6-5 to TRBJ1-1; no D segment can be confidently identified. The nucleotides read TGTGCCAGCAGTTACTCCCCGGCCACGGGGACTGAAGCTTTCTTT. This codes for CASSYSPATGTEAFF.